Each of the 27 T cell receptor beta chains below was sequenced from the same sample in a study of response to subunit inactivated influenza vaccine. TCRdb independently ran MiXCR on the RT-PCR reads; one entry per CDR3 protein. The sample holds about 700,000 distinct CDR3 sequences, 15% to 19% seen once. This sample comprised PBMCs from blood, obtained roughly 13 days after vaccination. These receptors were taken from a man over 45 who received an inactivated influenza vaccine.

The chain couples TRBV24-1 to TRBJ2-1; D gene ambiguous. With 1 base removed from V and 3 bases from J, the gap between germline ends came to 3 bases. Looked up from germline, CDR1 is KGHDR and CDR2 is SFDVKD. The length of the CDR3 is 13 residues. The CDR3 bases are TGTGCCACCAGTGATTTCGGCTACAATGAGCAGTTCTTC. This codes for CATSDFGYNEQFF.

The chain has TRBV27 and TRBJ2-7; TRBD2 agrees at 12 bases. CDR1 MNHEY and CDR2 SMNVEV come from the germline V gene (reference sequence). V was clipped by 5 bases and J by 4 bases; unmatched bases: 9. The CDR3 length is 16 residues. The CDR3 DNA reads TGTGCCAGCAGTCCCCGGACTAGCGGGGTGCTTTACGAGCAGTACTTC. Residues: CASSPRTSGVLYEQYF.

Only a few counts were recorded for this clonotype. The chain combines TRBV21-1 with TRBJ2-1; the DNA was not compared with TRBD1, the D call given in the table. TRBV21-1 is recorded as a pseudogene. The CDR3 has 11 amino acids. The CDR3 loop is CASKSWGEQFF. CDR3 nucleotide sequence: TGTGCCAGCAAATCCTGGGGGGAGCAGTTCTTC.

The chain carries TRBV5-1 and TRBJ2-2; no firm D call. There are 16 residues in the CDR3. CDR1 is SGHRS, CDR2 YFSETQ, per germline. Trimming left V 0 bases short and J 2 bases short, with 11 bases between. The CDR3 DNA is TGCGCCAGCAGCTTGGTAGCAGGCGACAACACCGGGGAGCTGTTTTTT. It codes for CASSLVAGDNTGELFF.

This CDR3 reads CASSFFRQPQHF. DNA of the CDR3: TGTGCCAGCAGTTTTTTCCGCCAGCCCCAGCATTTT. The chain is built from TRBV28 and TRBJ1-5, with D unresolved. The germline V gene has CDR1 MDHEN and CDR2 SYDVKM. Trimming removed 3 bases from V and 7 bases from J, with 7 bases in between. The CDR3 has 12 amino acids. Filled out from reference TRBV28 and TRBJ1-5, the complete variable domain reads DVKVTQSSRYLVKRTGEKVFLECVQDMDHENMFWYRQDPGLGLRLIYFSYDVKMKEKGDIPEGYSVSREKKERFSLILESASTNQTSMYLCASSFFRQPQHFGDGTRLSIL.

This clonotype turned up a few times. This rearrangement joins TRBV24-1 to TRBJ2-1; D is ambiguous. The CDR3 runs 15 residues. The germline gives CDR1 KGHDR, CDR2 SFDVKD. V was cut by 0 bases and J by 8 bases, with 13 bases left in between. As DNA, the CDR3 is TGTGCCACCAGTGATTTGCGTTCTAGTATGGATGAGCAGTTCTTC. This sequence encodes CATSDLRSSMDEQFF.

CDR3: CASKGLRDTQYF. The DNA of the CDR3 is TGTGCCAGCAAAGGCCTTCGTGATACGCAGTATTTT. This rearrangement joins TRBV3-1 to TRBJ2-3; the D is unclear. The CDR3 loop spans 12 amino acids. The V end was cut by 7 bases, the J end by 6 bases, with 11 bases between. Germline V gene lookup returns CDR1 LGHDT and CDR2 YNNKEL (reference sequence).

The rearrangement joins TRBV5-1 to TRBJ1-5; unclear D gene. The V end lost 4 bases, the J end lost 3 bases, and 11 bases lay between the germline ends. This CDR3 region has 14 residues. Germline V CDR1 and CDR2: SGHRS, YFSETQ. CDR3 region: CASSVGRANQPQHF. In DNA form, the CDR3 reads TGCGCCAGCAGCGTTGGCCGCGCCAATCAGCCCCAGCATTTT. Looking up the rest from reference TRBV5-1 and TRBJ1-5 gives the full variable domain: KAGVTQTPRYLIKTRGQQVTLSCSPISGHRSVSWYQQTPGQGLQFLFEYFSETQRNKGNFPGRFSGRQFSNSRSEMNVSTLELGDSALYLCASSVGRANQPQHFGDGTRLSIL.

Only a few counts were recorded for this clonotype. The rearrangement links TRBV12-3 or TRBV12-4 to TRBJ1-4; D is unresolved. Trimming removed 2 bases at V and 7 bases at J, with 11 bases between. There are 14 residues in the CDR3. The CDR3 region is CASSLTGGREKLFF. In nucleotides, the CDR3 is TGTGCCAGCAGTTTAACTGGAGGGCGTGAAAAACTGTTTTTT.

The CDR3 sequence is CSARGRGGMNTEAFF. The CDR3 DNA reads as TGCAGTGCTAGGGGCAGGGGTGGGATGAACACTGAAGCTTTCTTT. This chain connects TRBV20-1 to TRBJ1-1; tentative D call: TRBD1 (6 bases). V was pared by 3 bases and J by 0 bases, with 14 bases between. Germline-derived CDR1 and CDR2 are DFQATT and SNEGSKA (reference sequence). This CDR3 region has 15 residues.

This clonotype was counted at least ten times. This sequence joins TRBV20-1 and TRBJ1-2; D perhaps matches TRBD1 (6 bases). Germline CDR1 and CDR2: DFQATT and SNEGSKA (reference sequence). This CDR3 comprises 12 residues. V lost 6 bases and J 4 bases, leaving 12 bases between the germline ends. CDR3 sequence reads: CSAPPTGYGYTF. The CDR3 DNA is TGCAGTGCCCCACCGACAGGCTATGGCTACACCTTC.

The chain joins TRBV12-3 or TRBV12-4 to TRBJ1-6; tentative D call: TRBD1 (6 bases). This CDR3 region has 13 residues. Trimming removed 3 bases at V and 10 bases at J, with 10 bases between. The CDR3 is CASSLGTRSPLHF. CDR3 nucleotides: TGTGCCAGCAGTTTGGGGACACGGTCACCCCTCCACTTT.

This clonotype was seen many times. V usage is TRBV12-3 or TRBV12-4 and J usage is TRBJ1-4, with D tentatively TRBD1 (6 bases). The CDR3 extends over 12 amino acids. The germline V and J ends were trimmed by 8 bases and 12 bases, with 16 bases remaining between them. The CDR3 sequence is CASARGLIELFF. DNA for the CDR3: TGTGCCAGCGCCCGGGGGCTTATTGAACTGTTTTTT.

The V gene is TRBV4-3, the J gene TRBJ2-1; 10 positions match TRBD2. The CDR3 spans 15 residues. Germline values: CDR1 LGHNA, CDR2 YSLEER. V shed 0 bases, J shed 12 bases, and the junction held 8 bases outside the gene matches. The CDR3 protein is CASSQELLAGVVQFF. The CDR3 DNA reads TGCGCCAGCAGCCAAGAGTTGCTAGCGGGAGTGGTGCAGTTCTTC.

Many counts were recorded for this clonotype. The chain is built from TRBV10-3 and TRBJ2-7; D call uncertain. Germline V gene lookup returns CDR1 ENHRY and CDR2 SYGVKD. V was shortened by 7 bases and J by 5 bases, with 15 bases between the two germline ends. The CDR3 loop spans 13 amino acids. The chain's CDR3 is CAINGPQRDEQYF. The CDR3 DNA follows: TGTGCCATCAACGGTCCCCAAAGGGACGAGCAGTACTTC.

The chain employs TRBV4-1 and TRBJ2-7, with TRBD1 as a possible D gene (5 bases). V was pared by 1 base and J by 0 bases, with 13 bases between. CDR1 MGHRA and CDR2 YSYEKL come from the germline V gene. This CDR3 comprises 16 residues. This chain's CDR3 is CASSQVTWQGSYEQYF. The CDR3, as DNA: TGCGCCAGCAGCCAAGTCACGTGGCAGGGCTCCTACGAGCAGTACTTC.

The chain couples TRBV2 to TRBJ2-6, with 7 bases fitting TRBD1. Looked up from germline, CDR1 is SNHLY and CDR2 is FYNNEI. The CDR3 length is 18 residues. V shed 8 bases and J 0 bases; nucleotides not matched to a gene: 13. CDR3 bases: TGTGCCAGCTGTTCGACAGGGTTTTGGGACTCTGGGGCCAACGTCCTGACTTTC. The encoded protein is CASCSTGFWDSGANVLTF.

This clonotype turned up a few times. The J gene is TRBJ2-7, the V gene TRBV5-1; TRBD2 matches at 11 bases. J lost 4 bases, V lost 0 bases, and 6 bases had no gene match. The CDR3 is 16 amino acids. Per the germline V gene, CDR1 is SGHRS and CDR2 is YFSETQ. DNA of the CDR3: TGCGCCAGCAGCTTGGCAACTAGCGGGGGAGTATACGAGCAGTACTTC. This encodes CASSLATSGGVYEQYF.

This clonotype has only a few counts. Written as DNA, the CDR3 is TGTGCCATCAGTGATTCAGGGACAGGGGGCCAGGAGCAGTACTTC. Protein sequence: CAISDSGTGGQEQYF. The chain employs TRBV10-3 and TRBJ2-7, with TRBD1 matching 12 bases. Trimming cost V 3 bases and J 7 bases; bases outside gene matches: 7. Per the germline V gene, CDR1 is ENHRY and CDR2 is SYGVKD. The CDR3 covers 15 residues.

This chain uses TRBV7-2 with TRBJ2-2, with 9 bases aligning to TRBD2. Germline values: CDR1 SGHTA, CDR2 FQGNSA. This CDR3 spans 16 amino acids. The V segment lost 1 base and the J segment 4 bases; nucleotides outside the gene matches: 4. The CDR3 coding sequence is TGTGCCAGCAGCTTAGTTGCGGGGGGGGTCACCGGGGAGCTGTTTTTT. Translation: CASSLVAGGVTGELFF.

This clonotype was seen a handful of times. The rearrangement uses TRBV29-1 and TRBJ2-7; D may be TRBD1 (6 bases). Looked up from germline, CDR1 is SQVTM and CDR2 is ANQGSEA. The CDR3 is 12 amino acids. Trimming left V 6 bases short and J 3 bases short, with 12 bases between. The CDR3 loop reads CSVGTSVYEQYF. CDR3 DNA: TGCAGCGTCGGGACATCGGTCTACGAGCAGTACTTC.

The chain uses TRBV10-3 and TRBJ2-1, with 10 bases matching TRBD2. The CDR3 loop spans 15 amino acids. The ends lost 10 bases at V and 0 bases at J; junction bases unmatched: 6. Germline V gene sequence: CDR1 ENHRY, CDR2 SYGVKD. The CDR3 bases are TGTGCCACCGGACTAGCGGAGGTCTCCTACAATGAGCAGTTCTTC. It translates to CATGLAEVSYNEQFF.

The chain carries TRBV29-1 and TRBJ2-3, with 10 bases aligning to TRBD2. There are 14 residues in the CDR3. V lost 5 bases, J lost 3 bases, and 5 bases stayed unmatched. Germline V lookup: CDR1 SQVTM, CDR2 ANQGSEA. Written as DNA, the CDR3 is TGCAGCGTTTCACCGGGACTAGCGACAGATACGCAGTATTTT. Protein: CSVSPGLATDTQYF.

This clonotype was observed many times. The chain recombines TRBV5-1 with TRBJ2-3; perhaps D is TRBD1 or TRBD2 (6 bases each). V gave up 4 bases and J gave up 8 bases, with 8 bases separating them. Germline V gene data show CDR1 as SGHRS and CDR2 as YFSETQ. The CDR3 covers 11 residues. CDR3 in DNA: TGCGCCAGCAGCGGAGGGGGTACGCAGTATTTT. The encoded protein is CASSGGGTQYF.

J is TRBJ2-6 and V is TRBV28, with 9 bases aligning to TRBD1. There are 18 residues in the CDR3. V lost 4 bases and J lost 4; bases outside the gene matches: 11. Germline lookup yields CDR1 MDHEN and CDR2 SYDVKM. CDR3 nucleotide sequence: TGTGCCAGCAGTTCCTATAACGGACAGGGGTCCGGGGCCAACGTCCTGACTTTC. Translating gives CASSSYNGQGSGANVLTF.

This chain joins TRBV20-1 and TRBJ2-6, with no clear D. V was clipped by 6 bases and J by 0 bases, with 9 bases between them. Germline-derived CDR1 and CDR2 are DFQATT and SNEGSKA (reference sequence). CDR3 length equals 14 residues. The CDR3 is CSARTISGANVLTF. The CDR3 bases are TGCAGTGCGCGGACCATCTCTGGGGCCAACGTCCTGACTTTC.

This clonotype has just a few counts. The rearrangement uses TRBV7-2 and TRBJ1-1; 8 nucleotides line up with TRBD1. Trimming at V came to 7 bases and at J to 0 bases, leaving 7 bases not matched to a gene. Germline lookup yields CDR1 SGHTA and CDR2 FQGNSA. This CDR3 has 15 residues. CDR3 amino acids: CASTGQGRVNTEAFF. The CDR3 DNA reads as TGTGCCAGCACCGGACAGGGAAGGGTGAACACTGAAGCTTTCTTT.